Detailed here is one T cell receptor beta chain. As yet, its antigen is unknown. The record originates from a study of shared clonotypes between healthy human individuals. Notes on the study in general: Among several donors, roughly 5% of naive CD4 clonotypes were found in common.

Clones were sequenced by immunoSEQ multiplex PCR, and TCRdb holds only the in-frame ones, with some missing. The top ten hold roughly 1.8% of the sample, which has about 2.1 million clones, just over 90% seen once. This CDR3 has 15 amino acids. Naive CD8 cells lacked CD45RO, underwent positive selection for CCR7 and left out terminally differentiated effector memory CD45RA+ cells. This chain links TRBV21-1 with TRBJ2-7. TRBV21-1 corresponds to a pseudogene. Material for sequencing was naive CD8+ T cells from PBMCs. The sequence was collected from a man younger than 35 in good health. Some clones in this sample may be carry-over from other donors' samples. The CDR3 coding sequence is TGTGCCAGCCTTAGGTCGGGGCAAAGCTCCTACGAGCAGTACTTC. It yields the protein CASLRSGQSSYEQYF.